The 22 T cell receptor beta chains listed next were all sequenced from one sample in a study of blood T cells in healthy people across ages. Through a sample-barcoded 5' primer and a J-beta primer mix, a second PCR was run for 7 to 11 cycles. TCRdb recomputed calls from the 5' RACE reads with MiXCR, one row per CDR3 protein. The sample lists roughly 2 million distinct CDR3 sequences; roughly 52% were seen once. The sequenced material came from blood. The receptors derive from a woman in her thirties or forties in good health.

This clonotype occurred many times. The V call is TRBV12-5, the J call TRBJ2-3, with TRBD1 matching over 8 bases. The CDR3 length is 12 residues. Germline loops: CDR1 LGHNT, CDR2 FRNRAP. J lost 5 bases, V lost 7 bases, and 2 bases had no gene match. DNA for the CDR3: TGTGCTAGTGCGACAGGGGAAGATACGCAGTATTTT. Translated: CASATGEDTQYF.

The V call is TRBV5-6, the J call TRBJ2-1; weak D call: TRBD1 (6 bases). The J call may be faulty, since TRBJ2-7 better matches the DNA end. Germline V gene sequence: CDR1 SGHDT, CDR2 YYEEEE. The CDR3 runs 16 residues. This CDR3 is CASRMDVAGAYNEQYF. The CDR3 bases are TGTGCCAGCAGAATGGACGTAGCAGGGGCCTACAATGAGCAGTACTTC.

This clonotype appeared a single time. The chain joins TRBV13 to TRBJ1-4, with no clear D. This CDR3 contains 14 residues. Germline-derived CDR1 and CDR2 are PRHDT and FYEKMQ (reference sequence). Trimming pared 4 bases from V and 3 bases from J, leaving 9 bases between. CDR3 in DNA: TGTGCCAGCAGCTCAGGTCATTCTAATGAAAAACTGTTTTTT. It is translated as CASSSGHSNEKLFF.

The chain couples TRBV6-2 or TRBV6-3 to TRBJ1-2; D may be TRBD1 (5 bases). Looked up from germline, CDR1 is MNHEY and CDR2 is SVGEGT. The V and J ends lost 10 bases and 0 bases respectively, with 15 bases between them. The CDR3 contains 14 residues. CDR3 in DNA: TGTGCCACCCGTTGGGACGCGGCTAACTATGGCTACACCTTC. This encodes CATRWDAANYGYTF.

This rearrangement joins TRBV7-9 to TRBJ2-5, with 10 bases that match TRBD1. This CDR3 contains 13 residues. Germline CDR1 SEHNR, CDR2 FQNEAQ (reference sequence). With V trimmed by 10 bases and J by 4 bases, 6 bases remained unmatched. In DNA form, the CDR3 reads TGTGCCATTACCGGGACAGGGGCAGAGACCCAGTACTTC. It specifies CAITGTGAETQYF.

Note on this clonotype: At one boundary the junction diverges from the germline segment, which might be a read error. The chain employs TRBV5-5 and TRBJ1-4, with D uncertain. Germline V CDR1 and CDR2: SGHKS, YYEKEE (reference sequence). This CDR3 has 14 residues. CDR3 protein: CASSLGRVNDKLFF. CDR3 nucleotides: TGTGCCAGCAGCCTAGGACGGGTTAATGACAAACTGTTTTTT.

The chain uses TRBV7-2 and TRBJ2-7; 10 bases agree with TRBD2. V lost 1 base and J lost 0; bases outside the gene matches: 6. The CDR3 is 17 amino acids. Germline loops: CDR1 SGHTA, CDR2 FQGNSA. Here the CDR3 DNA reads TGTGCCAGCAGCTTAGTCACTAGCGGGGTGGGCTCCTACGAGCAGTACTTC. This codes for CASSLVTSGVGSYEQYF.

This chain's CDR3 is CASSQDTLGATNEKLFF. CDR3 DNA: TGTGCCAGCAGCCAAGATACCCTGGGAGCAACTAATGAAAAACTGTTTTTT. The chain joins TRBV3-1 to TRBJ1-4; D is unclear. The CDR3 length is 17 residues. From germline, CDR1 is LGHDT and CDR2 YNNKEL (reference sequence). V was cut by 0 bases and J by 0 bases, with 11 bases left in between.

Only a few counts were recorded for this clonotype. V and J are TRBV20-1 and TRBJ2-1; 7 bases are a match to TRBD2. The CDR3 contains 15 residues. Germline CDR1 is DFQATT and CDR2 is SNEGSKA (reference sequence). Trimming removed 0 bases from V and 3 bases from J; junction bases left unmatched: 5. The CDR3, as DNA: TGCAGTGCTAGAGATCGGGCTAGCGGCTACAATGAGCAGTTCTTC. It yields the protein CSARDRASGYNEQFF.

V usage is TRBV5-1 and J usage is TRBJ2-3; 8 bases agree with TRBD2. The ends lost 6 bases at V and 0 bases at J; junction bases unmatched: 12. Germline CDR1 SGHRS, CDR2 YFSETQ. CDR3 length equals 17 residues. In DNA, the CDR3 is TGCGCCAGCAACGCCGGGAGAACTAGCGGAAGCACAGATACGCAGTATTTT. It encodes CASNAGRTSGSTDTQYF. Full variable domain (outside the CDR3, taken from reference TRBV5-1 and TRBJ2-3): KAGVTQTPRYLIKTRGQQVTLSCSPISGHRSVSWYQQTPGQGLQFLFEYFSETQRNKGNFPGRFSGRQFSNSRSEMNVSTLELGDSALYLCASNAGRTSGSTDTQYFGPGTRLTVL.

The rearrangement links TRBV7-2 to TRBJ2-3, with 12 bases matching TRBD2. The germline gives CDR1 SGHTA, CDR2 FQGNSA. J lost 7 bases, V lost 2 bases, and 16 bases had no gene match. The CDR3 consists of 19 residues. In nucleotides, the CDR3 is TGTGCCAGCAGCTTACCACAAGCCCGACTAGCGGGGGACTCCTATACGCAGTATTTT. Translation gives CASSLPQARLAGDSYTQYF.

This clonotype was counted once. The chain recombines TRBV12-3 or TRBV12-4 with TRBJ2-3, with a tentative D call TRBD1 (6 bases). This CDR3 comprises 14 residues. Trimming cost V 8 bases and J 0 bases, with 12 bases left between them. Written as DNA, the CDR3 is TGTGCCAGCCTTCAGGGGTCTAGCACAGATACGCAGTATTTT. It yields the protein CASLQGSSTDTQYF.

This clonotype has more than one count but fewer than ten. This sequence joins TRBV7-9 and TRBJ1-2; D might be TRBD1 (5 bases). The CDR3 is made up of 12 amino acids. Trimming shortened V by 3 bases and J by 8 bases, and 10 bases separated the two germline ends. Germline assignment: CDR1 SEHNR and CDR2 FQNEAQ (reference sequence). The CDR3 region is CASSFPQGGYTF. The CDR3 nucleotides are TGTGCCAGCAGCTTCCCCCAGGGCGGCTACACCTTC. The full variable domain, completed using reference TRBV7-9 and TRBJ1-2, is DTGVSQNPRHKITKRGQNVTFRCDPISEHNRLYWYRQTLGQGPEFLTYFQNEAQLEKSRLLSDRFSAERPKGSFSTLEIQRTEQGDSAMYLCASSFPQGGYTFGSGTRLTVV.

The chain links TRBV7-3 to TRBJ2-5; 8 positions match TRBD1. The V gene end was trimmed by 6 bases and the J gene end by 5 bases; junction bases not matched to a gene: 11. The CDR3 is 15 residues long. From germline, CDR1 is SGHTA and CDR2 FQGTGA. In DNA form, the CDR3 reads TGTGCCAGCAGACCCACTGGACAGGGAACCGAGACCCAGTACTTC. This encodes CASRPTGQGTETQYF.

The V and J genes are TRBV29-1 and TRBJ1-2; tentatively, D is TRBD1 (6 bases). The V end was cut by 4 bases, the J end by 0 bases, with 21 bases between. CDR3 length: 17 amino acids. Germline V gene lookup returns CDR1 SQVTM and CDR2 ANQGSEA. As DNA, the CDR3 is TGCAGCGTTGTGGGGGGCCAGGGTCAACGAGCTAACTATGGCTACACCTTC. Protein: CSVVGGQGQRANYGYTF.

The chain links TRBV3-1 to TRBJ2-6; D possibly corresponds to TRBD2 (5 bases). The V end was cut by 4 bases, the J end by 0 bases, with 10 bases between. The germline CDR1 and CDR2 sequences are LGHDT and YNNKEL (reference sequence). The CDR3 length is 16 residues. The CDR3 loop is CASSPLGDSGANVLTF. CDR3 sequence (DNA): TGTGCCAGCAGCCCACTCGGGGACTCTGGGGCCAACGTCCTGACTTTC.

This clonotype was seen more than once but under ten times. The V call is TRBV27, the J call TRBJ2-1; tentative D call: TRBD2 (6 bases). The CDR3 contains 17 residues. The germline gives CDR1 MNHEY, CDR2 SMNVEV (reference sequence). Trimming left V 4 bases short and J 0 bases short, with 16 bases between. CDR3 DNA sequence: TGTGCCAGCAGTTCGCGGGGACTCGTGAGCTCCTACAATGAGCAGTTCTTC. This encodes CASSSRGLVSSYNEQFF.

The chain carries TRBV28 and TRBJ2-3; unclear D gene. The V end lost 6 bases, the J end lost 4 bases, and 17 bases lay between the germline ends. CDR3 size: 15 residues. Germline V gene data show CDR1 as MDHEN and CDR2 as SYDVKM. CDR3 bases: TGTGCCAGCAGCCGCCCAACAGAGGTCGCAGATACGCAGTATTTT. Translation: CASSRPTEVADTQYF.

This clonotype appeared a few times. This rearrangement joins TRBV5-1 to TRBJ2-1; D possibly corresponds to TRBD1 (5 bases). Trimming removed 0 bases from V and 6 bases from J, with 13 bases in between. Germline V gene data show CDR1 as SGHRS and CDR2 as YFSETQ. There are 15 residues in the CDR3. The CDR3 reads CASSLARAPSNEQFF. CDR3 DNA sequence: TGCGCCAGCAGCTTGGCCAGGGCCCCCTCCAATGAGCAGTTCTTC.

This clonotype was picked up a small number of times. This sequence joins TRBV24-1 and TRBJ1-1; a possible D gene is TRBD1 (5 bases). Germline-derived CDR1 and CDR2 are KGHDR and SFDVKD. This CDR3 has 11 amino acids. V lost 9 bases to trimming and J lost 7 bases, with 11 bases between them. The CDR3 is CATRRGDEAFF. CDR3 nucleotides: TGTGCCACCCGGCGGGGGGATGAAGCTTTCTTT.

The chain joins TRBV6-6 to TRBJ2-1, with a tentative D call TRBD1 (6 bases). Trimming stripped 6 bases from V and 7 bases from J, with 19 bases between. Germline values: CDR1 MNHNY, CDR2 SVGAGI (reference sequence). The CDR3 runs 15 residues. The CDR3 sequence is CASSRTKQGRNEQFF. The CDR3 coding sequence is TGTGCCAGCAGCCGAACTAAACAGGGACGTAATGAGCAGTTCTTC.

The J gene is TRBJ2-1, the V gene TRBV5-1, with TRBD1 matching 9 bases. The CDR3 extends over 14 amino acids. Germline CDR1 reads SGHRS; CDR2 reads YFSETQ. With 4 bases clipped from V and 7 bases from J, the junction kept 6 bases outside the gene matches. Here the CDR3 reads CASSPGQGLNEQFF. The CDR3 coding sequence is TGCGCCAGCAGCCCGGGACAGGGACTGAATGAGCAGTTCTTC.